The sequence of this TCR beta chain was determined in a study of regulatory T cells in long-lasting Graves disease. This clonotype was detected many times. Its antigen is unknown. CDR3 length: 16 residues. Between the trimmed V and J ends, which lost 0 bases and 2 bases, there was a span of 13 bases. From germline, CDR1 is MNHEY and CDR2 SMNVEV (reference sequence). General study results and limits: Patients with persistent disease shared roughly 3,000 public clonotypes, outpacing the 966 shared by new patients.

Time point described: persistent/refractory GD, antithyroid drugs over 5 years with positive TRAb. Construction of the TCR library relied on RNA isolated from PBMCs. An endocrinology department located in Xi'an, China, was where the patients came from. For TCR beta, libraries came from iRepertoire HTBI primers and Arm-PCR of CDR3 regions. TCRdb re-called the multiplex PCR reads through MiXCR, storing one row per CDR3 protein. The sample records around 400,000 distinct CDR3 sequences, 20% to 25% being singletons. The TCR comes from a female donor with Graves disease. The sample consisted of peripheral blood mononuclear cells (PBMCs), taken when the disease was refractory, from a patient treated with antithyroid drugs. V gene TRBV27 combines with J gene TRBJ2-5, with a tentative D call TRBD1 (6 bases). The CDR3 DNA reads as TGTGCCAGCAGTTTATCGCCGGGGACACGGCAAGAGACCCAGTACTTC. It is translated as CASSLSPGTRQETQYF.